What follows is one T cell receptor (beta chain) and its context. What it binds is not known. Only in-frame clones appear in the TCRdb table, and some are missing; sequencing was by immunoSEQ multiplex PCR. The repertoire includes some 110,000 clones, 75% to 90% of them detected once, and about 3.1% sits in the top ten. The V gene's germline CDR1 is LGHNA and CDR2 YNFKEQ. The CDR3 is 17 amino acids. The trim removed 0 bases at V and 3 bases at J, leaving 9 bases unmatched. This entry is derived from a study of T cell responses to AZD1222 COVID-19 vaccine. Study-level findings and limits: The peak T cell response came first, and repertoires were sampled only after it. Donors were largely white British and mainly female; clonal diversity was possibly underestimated.

Sequenced here: peripheral blood, sampled on day 0 of AZD1222 vaccination. This TCR derives from an adult in good health. V and J are TRBV4-2 and TRBJ2-3; 7 bases agree with TRBD2. The CDR3 DNA sequence: TGTGCCAGCAGCCAAGATTTGAGCGGGGTAAATACAGATACGCAGTATTTT. Amino acid sequence: CASSQDLSGVNTDTQYF.